The rows below give T cell receptor beta chains drawn from one sample of a study of cytomegalovirus exposure and HLA in healthy donors. Clones were read by immunoSEQ multiplex PCR, and TCRdb kept only the in-frame ones, dropping some. The sample contains roughly 330,000 clones, 75% to 90% of which appear only once. The sequenced sample consisted of PBMCs. The receptors originated from a woman aged 25 to 39 in good health and CMV-seropositive. Each CDR3 is given with its conserved first and last residue. The order of the fields is D gene, J gene, V gene, clone size, CDR3 DNA, CDR3 protein. D genes are given only for firm matches. Size is omitted from some rows. Given values are once, few, many or a class for expanded clones.

-,TRBJ2-3,TRBV7-2,-,TGTGCCAGCAGCTTAGTAACCACAGATACGCAGTATTTT,CASSLVTTDTQYF
-,TRBJ2-3,TRBV7-9,-,TGTGCCAGCAGCTCTCCGGGACACCTAAGCACAGATACGCAGTATTTT,CASSSPGHLSTDTQYF
-,TRBJ1-1,TRBV6-5,once,TGTGCCAGCAACGCAGGGGCCCCGAACACTGAAGCTTTCTTT,CASNAGAPNTEAFF
TRBD2,TRBJ2-2,TRBV19,-,TGTGCCAGTAGCCGAGTTGGGCTAGCGGGAGGTTCCACCGGGGAGCTGTTTTTT,CASSRVGLAGGSTGELFF
-,TRBJ2-5,TRBV29-1,-,TGCAGCGTTGGGGTAACCGGGACTGCAGAGACCCAGTACTTC,CSVGVTGTAETQYF
-,TRBJ1-6,TRBV30,few,TGTGCCTGGGGTATCCCCTCACCCCTCCACTTT,CAWGIPSPLHF
-,TRBJ2-5,TRBV2,-,TGTGCCAGCATGCTCCCCCATAATTGGCAGGGGAACCAAGAGACCCAGTACTTC,CASMLPHNWQGNQETQYF
-,TRBJ2-3,TRBV7-8,-,TGTGCCAGCAGCTTAGGGCGGATGGGAAGTGCAGATACGCAGTATTTT,CASSLGRMGSADTQYF
-,TRBJ2-2,TRBV4-3,-,TGCGCCAGCAGCCTCCTCCGCGGGGGGGAGCTGTTTTTT,CASSLLRGGELFF
-,TRBJ2-7,TRBV6-6,-,TGTGCCAGCGCTGGTTTGAGAGAGCAGTACTTC,CASAGLREQYF
-,TRBJ2-7,TRBV27,-,TGTGCCAGCAGTAGGGGTTACGAGCAGTACTTC,CASSRGYEQYF
TRBD2,TRBJ2-5,TRBV4-2,-,TGTGCCAGCAGCCAAGGGACTAGCGGAGCTCGGACCCAGTACTTC,CASSQGTSGARTQYF
-,TRBJ1-2,TRBV27,-,TGTGCCAGCAGCCCCCCCGGGGCTAGCTATGGCTACACCTTC,CASSPPGASYGYTF
-,TRBJ2-1,TRBV2,-,TGTGCCAGCAGTGGGACACGCCAGACCTACAATGAGCAGTTCTTC,CASSGTRQTYNEQFF
TRBD1,TRBJ1-1,TRBV29-1,-,TGCAGCGTGAAGAGACAGGGGAGCACTGAAGCTTTCTTT,CSVKRQGSTEAFF
TRBD1,TRBJ2-1,TRBV6-1,-,TGTGCCAGCCGAGGGGGCGACTACAATGAGCAGTTCTTC,CASRGGDYNEQFF
TRBD1,TRBJ2-1,TRBV5-6,-,TGTGCCAGCAGCTACAGGGGGCCCTTCTCCTACAATGAGCAGTTCTTC,CASSYRGPFSYNEQFF
-,TRBJ1-2,TRBV4-2,-,TGTGCCAGCAGCCAAGACCCAGGGGAGGAGTATGGCTACACCTTC,CASSQDPGEEYGYTF
TRBD1,TRBJ1-1,TRBV28,-,TGTGCCAGCAGTTTGAGCAATATGTATTGGGGGACAGGGGGGCGCACTGAAGCTTTCTTT,CASSLSNMYWGTGGRTEAFF
-,TRBJ2-7,TRBV5-1,-,TGCGCCAGCAGCCCGCGGTCAACACAGTCCGAGCAGTACTTC,CASSPRSTQSEQYF
-,TRBJ2-3,TRBV27,-,TGTGCCAGCAGTTGGGGCGCTAGCACAGATACGCAGTATTTT,CASSWGASTDTQYF
-,TRBJ2-3,TRBV6-5,-,TGTGCCAGCAGGGCCGGGCTCTGGAGAGATACGCAGTATTTT,CASRAGLWRDTQYF
-,TRBJ1-1,TRBV29-1,-,TGCAGCGTGGTTAAGACAGACACTGAAGCTTTCTTT,CSVVKTDTEAFF
TRBD2,TRBJ2-7,TRBV6-4,-,TGTGCCAGCAGTGAATTAGCGGGAGACCTTTACGAGCAGTACTTC,CASSELAGDLYEQYF
-,TRBJ2-5,TRBV28,once,TGTGCCAGCAGTTCCCGGGACACTCAAGAGACCCAGTACTTC,CASSSRDTQETQYF
-,TRBJ1-5,TRBV30,-,TGTGCCTGGAGTGTACTCCGTAGCAATCAGCCCCAGCATTTT,CAWSVLRSNQPQHF
-,TRBJ2-1,TRBV7-9,-,TGTGCCAGCAGCTCTCCGACTTCTGAGCAGTTCTTC,CASSSPTSEQFF
TRBD1,TRBJ2-2,TRBV6-4,-,TGTGCCAGCAGTGGGACAGGGGGCACCGGGGAGCTGTTTTTT,CASSGTGGTGELFF
-,TRBJ1-1,TRBV18,-,TGTGCCAGCTCACCAGTAAGGGACACTGAAGCTTTCTTT,CASSPVRDTEAFF
TRBD1,TRBJ2-7,TRBV7-9,-,TGTGCCAGCAGCCCTGGGGACAGGGGCTACGAGCAGTACTTC,CASSPGDRGYEQYF
-,TRBJ1-1,TRBV7-9,-,TGTGCCAGCAGCTTAGGAGGGGTAGAAACTGAAGCTTTCTTT,CASSLGGVETEAFF
-,TRBJ2-2,TRBV7-3,-,TGTGCCAGCAGCCCCCAGGCGGCCCCGAACACCGGGGAGCTGTTTTTT,CASSPQAAPNTGELFF
TRBD1,TRBJ2-7,TRBV29-1,-,TGCAGCGTTGCCTCGGCACAGGGGTACGAGCAGTACTTC,CSVASAQGYEQYF
TRBD1,TRBJ2-7,TRBV28,-,TGTGCCAGCAGCCCGTCAGGGGGCAGCGAGCAGTACTTC,CASSPSGGSEQYF
TRBD1,TRBJ2-7,TRBV7-2,-,TGTGCCAGCAGCTCGTACTCCACAGGGGGCGCGGGGGAGCAGTACTTC,CASSSYSTGGAGEQYF
TRBD1,TRBJ1-1,TRBV30,-,TGTGCCTGGAGTACCCAGGACAGGGGGCTCACTGAAGCTTTCTTT,CAWSTQDRGLTEAFF
-,TRBJ2-3,TRBV13,-,TGTGCCAGCAGCTTAGGGATCGGGAGAGATACGCAGTATTTT,CASSLGIGRDTQYF
TRBD1,TRBJ2-7,TRBV18,once,TGTGCCAGCTCACGACAGGGGACGGACGAGCAGTACTTC,CASSRQGTDEQYF
-,TRBJ2-1,TRBV30,-,TGTGCCTGGAGTGTATGGAAAGCTTTAGCGGCCACCTACAATGAGCAGTTCTTC,CAWSVWKALAATYNEQFF
-,TRBJ1-2,TRBV7-9,-,TGTGCCAGCAGCTTAGAGGGGACTCTAGCTAACTATGGCTACACCTTC,CASSLEGTLANYGYTF
TRBD2,TRBJ2-7,TRBV5-6,-,TGTGCCAGCAGCCCAAGGACTAGCGGGAGCTACGAGCAGTACTTC,CASSPRTSGSYEQYF
-,TRBJ2-1,TRBV7-3,-,TGTGCCAGCAGCTTGGAAGTATACAATGAGCAGTTCTTC,CASSLEVYNEQFF
-,TRBJ1-2,TRBV5-6,-,TGTGCCAGCAGCTTGCCCCAACTTAGAGTTAGTGGCTACACCTTC,CASSLPQLRVSGYTF
-,TRBJ1-1,TRBV19,once,TGTGCCAGTAGTATCGTACGGAGGAACACTGAAGCTTTCTTT,CASSIVRRNTEAFF
TRBD1,TRBJ2-1,TRBV5-1,once,TGCGCCAGCAGCTTACTTATTACAGGGGGCCCCTACAATGAGCAGTTCTTC,CASSLLITGGPYNEQFF
-,TRBJ2-7,TRBV18,-,TGTGCCAGCTCACCTCCGGGACTCCCGGCCTACGAGCAGTACTTC,CASSPPGLPAYEQYF
TRBD1,TRBJ2-7,TRBV7-6,-,TGTGCCAGCAGGTCTCCGGGACAGGGGAACGAGCAGTACTTC,CASRSPGQGNEQYF
TRBD1,TRBJ2-5,TRBV5-1,-,TGCGCCAGCAGCTTGGACAGGGGGCTGGAGACCCAGTACTTC,CASSLDRGLETQYF
-,TRBJ1-2,TRBV25-1,-,TGTGCCAGCAGTGACGAATGGGCCTTCTCCTTC,CASSDEWAFSF
TRBD2,TRBJ2-1,TRBV7-3,-,TGTGCCAGCAGCTTAACTTTGGCTAGCGGGACAAATGAGCAGTTCTTC,CASSLTLASGTNEQFF
-,TRBJ2-7,TRBV28,-,TGTGCCAGCAGTTTAATGTCCACGAACTCCTACGAGCAGTACTTC,CASSLMSTNSYEQYF
-,TRBJ2-1,TRBV14,-,TGTGCCAGCAGCCAAGATCTAGATCTAGGTGGGAGCGAAAGCGATGAGCAGTTCTTC,CASSQDLDLGGSESDEQFF